This T cell receptor beta chain was identified in a study of metastatic and nonmetastatic thyroid tumors. Germline V gives CDR1 SGHRS, CDR2 YFSETQ. This CDR3 has 15 residues. J lost 4 bases, V lost 6 bases, and 8 bases had no gene match. In the source study's methods: A classifier for distant metastasis in papillary thyroid cancer was constructed using CDR3 differences observed across clinicopathological groups. TCRdb re-called the PCR reads with MiXCR. TCRdb assigned the V and J calls; the authors' analysis was not used. This sample has under 45,000 clones, with roughly a sixth found just once. As regards this clone: As yet, its antigen is unknown.

Regarding the study as a whole: The reported finding was significantly higher TCR beta diversity in malignant thyroid tumors relative to benign nodules, in blood and tumor.

Patients had received no treatment of any kind before thyroid surgery. The sample taken for sequencing was tumor tissue. The clonotype originates from a female donor with papillary thyroid cancer or a benign thyroid nodule (not recorded which). Some clones in this sample may be carry-over from other donors' samples. This rearrangement joins TRBV5-1 to TRBJ2-1, with TRBD2 matching over 9 bases. The CDR3 sequence is CASIRLAVGYNEQFF. CDR3 DNA sequence: TGCGCCAGCATCAGACTAGCGGTAGGATACAATGAGCAGTTCTTC. The full variable domain, its missing parts supplied by reference TRBV5-1 and TRBJ2-1, is KAGVTQTPRYLIKTRGQQVTLSCSPISGHRSVSWYQQTPGQGLQFLFEYFSETQRNKGNFPGRFSGRQFSNSRSEMNVSTLELGDSALYLCASIRLAVGYNEQFFGPGTRLTVL.